The table lists the clone carrying this TCR beta chain with many counts. Its antigen is not identified. Using RNA transcripts as the source, TCR beta CDR3 regions were amplified. The TCR CDR3 first-round RT-PCR relied on the HTBI primer set. TCRdb recomputed calls from the multiplex PCR reads with MiXCR, one row per CDR3 protein. The sample yields roughly 240,000 distinct CDR3 sequences, approximately 16% seen once. The record originates from a study of T cells in Graves' hyperthyroidism and ophthalmopathy. Turning to the study itself: Peripheral blood was collected at initial diagnosis, before any treatment. The study's findings and limits: Most clonotypes expanded in the thyroid (above 0.001) were also present in blood.

This CDR3 is built from 15 residues. V was shortened by 0 bases and J by 4 bases, with 11 bases between the two germline ends. Germline V lookup: CDR1 KGHDR, CDR2 SFDVKD. Exclusions: uncontrolled infection, other autoimmune disease, pregnancy, lactation. The source material was blood. This TCR was sampled from a woman younger than 30 with Graves' ophthalmopathy. The chain joins TRBV24-1 to TRBJ2-5, with TRBD1 as a possible D gene (6 bases). CDR3 DNA sequence: TGTGCCACCAGTGATTTGCGTGGGGGCCGAGAGACCCAGTACTTC. It is translated as CATSDLRGGRETQYF.